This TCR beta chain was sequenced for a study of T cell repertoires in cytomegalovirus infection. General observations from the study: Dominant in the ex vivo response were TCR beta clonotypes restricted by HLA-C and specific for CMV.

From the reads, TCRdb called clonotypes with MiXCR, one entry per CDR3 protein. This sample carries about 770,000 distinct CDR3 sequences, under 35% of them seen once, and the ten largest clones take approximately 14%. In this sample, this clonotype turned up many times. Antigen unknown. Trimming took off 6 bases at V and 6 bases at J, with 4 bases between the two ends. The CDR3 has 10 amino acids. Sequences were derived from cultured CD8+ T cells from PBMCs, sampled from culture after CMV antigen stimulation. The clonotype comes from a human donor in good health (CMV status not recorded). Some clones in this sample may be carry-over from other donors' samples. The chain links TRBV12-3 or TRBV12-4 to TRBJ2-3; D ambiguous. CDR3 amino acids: CASRGDTQYF. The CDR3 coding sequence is TGTGCCAGCAGAGGGGATACGCAGTATTTT.